This T cell receptor (beta chain) was identified during a study of tumor-infiltrating lymphocytes in primary liver carcinoma. Study-wide background: Sample yields, roughly 3.5 to 7.13 million productive TCRbeta reads, were similar across the tissue types.

TCR beta cDNA was prepared out of approximately 500 ng total RNA by means of a constant-region primer. Each TCR beta library was derived from three nested multiplex PCR rounds that employed slightly modified ARM-PCR. In the first two PCR rounds, TRBV1-TRBV30 forward primers were paired with a C-beta reverse primer, and each round lasted approximately 10 cycles. TCRdb re-called the multiplex PCR reads with MiXCR, one entry per CDR3 protein. The sample contains some 120,000 distinct CDR3 sequences, around 60% of which appear only once. From about 19-30 mg of unsorted bulk tissue, DNA and RNA were co-extracted together. This clonotype was counted between two and nine times. The antigen is undetermined. Broader study findings: Blood trailed tumors significantly in top-250-clone fraction (p = 0.039). All five tumor regions shared only about 7.5-24% of top clones.

This CDR3 spans 13 amino acids. Between the trimmed V and J ends, which lost 3 bases and 0 bases, there was a span of 8 bases. Germline CDR1 reads GTSNPN; CDR2 reads SVGIG (reference sequence). Sample: liver tumor tissue from sampling region 3. As to subset: tumor region T3, left-lateral pole. This chain uses TRBV30 with TRBJ2-5; unclear D gene. This sequence was found in a woman between 55 and 75 years old with primary liver carcinoma and hepatitis B virus infection. CDR3 amino acids: CAWRFADQETQYF. The CDR3 DNA reads TGTGCCTGGAGGTTTGCGGACCAAGAGACCCAGTACTTC. Full variable domain (outside the CDR3, taken from reference TRBV30 and TRBJ2-5): SQTIHQWPATLVQPVGSPLSLECTVEGTSNPNLYWYRQAAGRGLQLLFYSVGIGQISSEVPQNLSASRPQDRQFILSSKKLLLSDSGFYLCAWRFADQETQYFGPGTRLLVL.